This T cell receptor (beta chain) was sequenced during a study of response to subunit inactivated influenza vaccine. The study's findings and limits: Authors suggested that a seasonal influenza vaccination recruits few new T cells each time.

TCRdb analysed the RT-PCR reads with MiXCR anew, one entry per CDR3 protein. Among approximately 530,000 distinct CDR3 sequences listed, around 7.7% were seen once. This clonotype has a count of ten or more. Antigen specificity is unknown. The CDR3 extends over 15 amino acids. The V end was cut by 6 bases, the J end by 4 bases, with 15 bases between. CDR1 is SNHLY, CDR2 FYNNEI, per germline. The origin of this receptor is a man aged 50-75 years who received an inactivated influenza vaccine. V usage is TRBV2 and J usage is TRBJ2-2; D is unresolved. The sequenced sample was PBMCs from blood, obtained 23 months after vaccination. CDR3 nucleotide sequence: TGTGCCAGCAGCTGGCGGTCTATTGGCACCGGGGAGCTGTTTTTT. Residues: CASSWRSIGTGELFF. Looking up the rest from reference TRBV2 and TRBJ2-2 gives the full variable domain: EPEVTQTPSHQVTQMGQEVILRCVPISNHLYFYWYRQILGQKVEFLVSFYNNEISEKSEIFDDQFSVERPDGSNFTLKIRSTKLEDSAMYFCASSWRSIGTGELFFGEGSRLTVL.